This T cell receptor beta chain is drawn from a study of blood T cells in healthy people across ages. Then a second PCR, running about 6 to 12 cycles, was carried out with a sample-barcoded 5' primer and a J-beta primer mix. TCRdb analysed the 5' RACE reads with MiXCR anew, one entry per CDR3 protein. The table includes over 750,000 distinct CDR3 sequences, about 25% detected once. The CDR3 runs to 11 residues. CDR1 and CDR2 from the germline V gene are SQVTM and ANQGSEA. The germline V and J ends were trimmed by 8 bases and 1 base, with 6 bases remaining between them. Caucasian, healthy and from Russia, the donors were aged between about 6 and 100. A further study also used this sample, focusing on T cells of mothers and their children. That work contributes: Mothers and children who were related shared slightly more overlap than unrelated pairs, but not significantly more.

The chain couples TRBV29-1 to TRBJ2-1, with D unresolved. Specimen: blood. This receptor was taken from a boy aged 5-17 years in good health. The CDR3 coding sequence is TGCAGCTCTGTTTCCTACAATGAGCAGTTCTTC. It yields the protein CSSVSYNEQFF.